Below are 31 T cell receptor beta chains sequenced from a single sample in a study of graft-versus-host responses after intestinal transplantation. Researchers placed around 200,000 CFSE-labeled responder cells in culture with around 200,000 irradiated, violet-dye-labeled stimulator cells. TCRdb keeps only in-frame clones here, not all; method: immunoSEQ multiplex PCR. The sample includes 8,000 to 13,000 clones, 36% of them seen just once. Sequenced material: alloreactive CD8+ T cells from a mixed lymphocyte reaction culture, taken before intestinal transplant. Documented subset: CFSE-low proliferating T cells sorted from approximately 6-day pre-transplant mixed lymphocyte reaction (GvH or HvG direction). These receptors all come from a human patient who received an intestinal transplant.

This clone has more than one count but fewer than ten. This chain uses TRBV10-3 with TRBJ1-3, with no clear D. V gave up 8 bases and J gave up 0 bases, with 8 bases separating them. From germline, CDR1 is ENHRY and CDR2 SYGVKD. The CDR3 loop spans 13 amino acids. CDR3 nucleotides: TGTGCCATCGCTCGGTTCTCTGGAAACACCATATATTTT. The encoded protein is CAIARFSGNTIYF.

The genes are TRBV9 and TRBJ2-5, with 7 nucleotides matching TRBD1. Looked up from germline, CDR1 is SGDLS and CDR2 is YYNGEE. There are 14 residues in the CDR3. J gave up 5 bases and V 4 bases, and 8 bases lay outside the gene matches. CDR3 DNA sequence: TGTGCCAGCAGCTCAACAGGGGTGGGCGAGACCCAGTACTTC. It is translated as CASSSTGVGETQYF.

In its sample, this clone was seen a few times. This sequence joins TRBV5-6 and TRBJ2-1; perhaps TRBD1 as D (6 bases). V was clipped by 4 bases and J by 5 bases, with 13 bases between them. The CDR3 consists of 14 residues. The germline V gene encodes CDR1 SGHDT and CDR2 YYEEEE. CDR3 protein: CASSQGSGHNEQFF. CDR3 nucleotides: TGTGCCAGCAGCCAGGGGTCGGGTCACAATGAGCAGTTCTTC.

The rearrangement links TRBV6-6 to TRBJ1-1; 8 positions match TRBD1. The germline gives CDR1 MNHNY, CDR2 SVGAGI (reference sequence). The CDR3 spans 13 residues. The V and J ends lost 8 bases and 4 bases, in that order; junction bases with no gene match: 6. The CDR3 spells CASGQGAFTEAFF. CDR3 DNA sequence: TGTGCCAGCGGCCAGGGGGCGTTCACTGAAGCTTTCTTT.

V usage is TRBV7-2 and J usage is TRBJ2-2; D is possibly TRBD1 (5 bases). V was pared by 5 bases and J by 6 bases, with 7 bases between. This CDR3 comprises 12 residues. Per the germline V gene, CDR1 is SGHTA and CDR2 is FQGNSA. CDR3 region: CASSPGPGELFF. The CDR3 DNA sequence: TGTGCCAGCAGCCCAGGGCCCGGGGAGCTGTTTTTT.

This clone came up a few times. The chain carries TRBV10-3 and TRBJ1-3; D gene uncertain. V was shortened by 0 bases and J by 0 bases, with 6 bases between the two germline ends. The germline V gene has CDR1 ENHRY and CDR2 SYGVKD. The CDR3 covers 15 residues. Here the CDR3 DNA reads TGTGCCATCAGTGAGTCAGCTGACTCTGGAAACACCATATATTTT. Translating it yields CAISESADSGNTIYF.

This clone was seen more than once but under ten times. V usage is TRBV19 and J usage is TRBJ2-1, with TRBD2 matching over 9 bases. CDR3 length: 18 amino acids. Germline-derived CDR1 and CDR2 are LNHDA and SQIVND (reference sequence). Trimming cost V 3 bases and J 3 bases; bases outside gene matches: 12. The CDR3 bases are TGTGCCAGTAGTATTGATGGCCCTCTAGCGGGGTACTACAATGAGCAGTTCTTC. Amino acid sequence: CASSIDGPLAGYYNEQFF.

The CDR3 reads CASSVPSSLGEGSGGPGETQYF. DNA for the CDR3: TGCGCCAGCAGCGTTCCCAGCAGCTTAGGAGAGGGTAGCGGGGGGCCTGGGGAGACCCAGTACTTC. The chain combines TRBV5-1 with TRBJ2-5; TRBD2 aligns across 10 bases. Germline CDR1 and CDR2: SGHRS and YFSETQ. The V and J ends lost 4 bases and 5 bases, in that order; junction bases with no gene match: 29. The length of the CDR3 is 22 residues.

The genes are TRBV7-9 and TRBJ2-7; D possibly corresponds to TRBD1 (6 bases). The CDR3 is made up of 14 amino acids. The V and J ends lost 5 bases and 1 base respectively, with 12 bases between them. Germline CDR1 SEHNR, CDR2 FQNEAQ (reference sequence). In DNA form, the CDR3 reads TGTGCCAGCAGCCCGGACAGTAAGTCCTACGAGCAGTACTTC. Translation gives CASSPDSKSYEQYF.

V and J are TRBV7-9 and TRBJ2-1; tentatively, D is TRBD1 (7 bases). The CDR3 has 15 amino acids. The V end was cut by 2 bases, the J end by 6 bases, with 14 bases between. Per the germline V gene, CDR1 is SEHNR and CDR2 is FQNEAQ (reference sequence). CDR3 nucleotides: TGTGCCAGCAGCTTATGGCGGGACAGCAGCAATGAGCAGTTCTTC. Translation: CASSLWRDSSNEQFF.

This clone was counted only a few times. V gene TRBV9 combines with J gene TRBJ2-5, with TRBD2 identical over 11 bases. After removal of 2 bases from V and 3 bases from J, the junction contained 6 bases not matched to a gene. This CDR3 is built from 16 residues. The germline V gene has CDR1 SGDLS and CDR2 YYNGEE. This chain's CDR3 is CASSVPLAGGEETQYF. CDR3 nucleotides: TGTGCCAGCAGCGTGCCTCTAGCGGGAGGTGAAGAGACCCAGTACTTC.

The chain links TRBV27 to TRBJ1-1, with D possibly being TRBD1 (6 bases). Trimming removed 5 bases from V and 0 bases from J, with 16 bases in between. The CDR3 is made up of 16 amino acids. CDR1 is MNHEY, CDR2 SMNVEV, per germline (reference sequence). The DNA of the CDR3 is TGTGCCAGCAGTCCTAGAGGACAGCCGATGAACACTGAAGCTTTCTTT. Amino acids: CASSPRGQPMNTEAFF.

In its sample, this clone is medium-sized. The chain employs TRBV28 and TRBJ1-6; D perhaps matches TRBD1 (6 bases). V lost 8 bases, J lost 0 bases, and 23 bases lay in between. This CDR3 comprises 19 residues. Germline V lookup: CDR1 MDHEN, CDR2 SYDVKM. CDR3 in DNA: TGTGCCAGCGGTGGTTGGACAGTAACCCCAAGCTCCTATAATTCACCCCTCCACTTT. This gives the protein CASGGWTVTPSSYNSPLHF.

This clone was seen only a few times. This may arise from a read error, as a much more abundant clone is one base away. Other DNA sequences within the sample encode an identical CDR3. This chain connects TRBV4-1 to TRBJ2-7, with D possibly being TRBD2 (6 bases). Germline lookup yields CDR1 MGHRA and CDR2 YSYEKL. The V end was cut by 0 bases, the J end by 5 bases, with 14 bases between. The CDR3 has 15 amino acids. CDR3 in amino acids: CASSQDLGGFNEQYF. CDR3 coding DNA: TGCGCCAGCAGCCAAGATCTGGGGGGTTTCAACGAGCAGTACTTC.

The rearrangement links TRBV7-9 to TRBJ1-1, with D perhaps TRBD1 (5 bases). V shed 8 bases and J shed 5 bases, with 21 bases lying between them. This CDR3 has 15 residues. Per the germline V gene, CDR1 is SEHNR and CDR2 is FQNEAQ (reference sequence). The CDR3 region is CASAHEEGRGTEAFF. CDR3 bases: TGTGCCAGCGCCCACGAGGAGGGGCGCGGGACTGAAGCTTTCTTT.

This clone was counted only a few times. The CDR3, as DNA: TGTGCCAGCAGTGAAGTCCCGGGGAGTAACAACGAGCAGTACTTC. Residues: CASSEVPGSNNEQYF. The chain uses TRBV6-1 and TRBJ2-7; D might be TRBD2 (5 bases). The V gene's germline CDR1 is MNHNS and CDR2 SASEGT. V was clipped by 1 base and J by 5 bases, with 15 bases between them. CDR3 length: 15 residues.

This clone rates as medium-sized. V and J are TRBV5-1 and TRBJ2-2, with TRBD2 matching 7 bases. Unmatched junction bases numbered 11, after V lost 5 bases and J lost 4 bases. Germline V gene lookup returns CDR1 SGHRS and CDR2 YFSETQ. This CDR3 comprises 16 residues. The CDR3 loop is CASSPGTTHPTGELFF. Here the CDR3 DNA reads TGCGCCAGCAGTCCCGGGACTACCCACCCCACCGGGGAGCTGTTTTTT.

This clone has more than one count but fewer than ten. The CDR3 nucleotides read TGTGCCAGCAGCGATGACAGTACAACTAATGAAAAACTGTTTTTT. This gives the protein CASSDDSTTNEKLFF. The genes are TRBV5-4 and TRBJ1-4; a possible D gene is TRBD1 (5 bases). CDR1 is SGHNT and CDR2 is YYREEE in the germline V gene (reference sequence). Trimming removed 4 bases from V and 0 bases from J, with 10 bases in between. The CDR3 sequence is 15 residues long.

CDR3 region: CASSLWGHGGTEAFF. The CDR3 DNA is TGTGCCAGCAGTCTTTGGGGACATGGGGGAACTGAAGCTTTCTTT. The chain has TRBV6-5 and TRBJ1-1, with D possibly being TRBD1 (6 bases). The germline V gene encodes CDR1 MNHEY and CDR2 SVGAGI. This CDR3 comprises 15 residues. V lost 5 bases and J lost 5, with 18 bases in between.

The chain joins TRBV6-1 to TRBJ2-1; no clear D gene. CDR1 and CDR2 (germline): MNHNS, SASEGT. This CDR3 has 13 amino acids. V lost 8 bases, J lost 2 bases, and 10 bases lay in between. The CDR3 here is CASCQNTYNEQFF. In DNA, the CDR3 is TGTGCCAGCTGCCAGAATACCTACAATGAGCAGTTCTTC.

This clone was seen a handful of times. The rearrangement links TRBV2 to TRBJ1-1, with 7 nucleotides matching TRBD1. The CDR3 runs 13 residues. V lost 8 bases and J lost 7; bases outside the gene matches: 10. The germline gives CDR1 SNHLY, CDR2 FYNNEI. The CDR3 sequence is CASPVDRESEAFF. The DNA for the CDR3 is TGTGCCAGCCCCGTTGACAGGGAGAGTGAAGCTTTCTTT.

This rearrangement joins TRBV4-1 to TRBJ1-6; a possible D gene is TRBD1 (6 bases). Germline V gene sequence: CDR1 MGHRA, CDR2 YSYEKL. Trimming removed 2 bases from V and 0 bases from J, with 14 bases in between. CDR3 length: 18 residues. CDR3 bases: TGCGCCAGCAGCCAACTTGGGACACCTAGCTCCTATAATTCACCCCTCCACTTT. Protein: CASSQLGTPSSYNSPLHF.

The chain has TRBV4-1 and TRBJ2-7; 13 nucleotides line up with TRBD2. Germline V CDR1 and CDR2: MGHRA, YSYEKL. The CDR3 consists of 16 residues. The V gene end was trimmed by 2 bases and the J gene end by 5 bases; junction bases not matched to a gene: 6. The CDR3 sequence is CASSQRTSGRTHEQYF. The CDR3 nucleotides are TGCGCCAGCAGCCAACGGACTAGCGGGAGAACCCACGAGCAGTACTTC.

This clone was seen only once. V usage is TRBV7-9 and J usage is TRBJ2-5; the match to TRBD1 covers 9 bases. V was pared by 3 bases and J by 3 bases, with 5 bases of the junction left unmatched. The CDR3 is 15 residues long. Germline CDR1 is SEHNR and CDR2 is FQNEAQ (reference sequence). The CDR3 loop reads CASSLTGGGKETQYF. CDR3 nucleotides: TGTGCCAGCAGCTTGACAGGGGGGGGAAAAGAGACCCAGTACTTC.

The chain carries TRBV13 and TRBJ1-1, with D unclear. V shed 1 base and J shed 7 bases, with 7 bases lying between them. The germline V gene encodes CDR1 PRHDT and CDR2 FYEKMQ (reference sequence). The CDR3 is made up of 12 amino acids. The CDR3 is CASSLARGEAFF. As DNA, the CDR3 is TGTGCCAGCAGCTTAGCCCGGGGTGAAGCTTTCTTT.

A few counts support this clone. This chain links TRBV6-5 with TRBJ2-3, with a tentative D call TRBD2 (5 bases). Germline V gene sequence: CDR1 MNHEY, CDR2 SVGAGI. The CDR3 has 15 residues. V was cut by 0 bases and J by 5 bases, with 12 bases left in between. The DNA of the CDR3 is TGTGCCAGCAGTTACTCGGGCGGACTTGGAGATACGCAGTATTTT. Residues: CASSYSGGLGDTQYF.

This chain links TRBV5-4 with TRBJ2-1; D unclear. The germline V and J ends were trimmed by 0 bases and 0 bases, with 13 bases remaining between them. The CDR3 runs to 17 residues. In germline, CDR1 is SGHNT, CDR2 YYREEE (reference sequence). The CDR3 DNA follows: TGTGCCAGCAGCTTGGATCTCCGCTCTAGCTCCTACAATGAGCAGTTCTTC. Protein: CASSLDLRSSSYNEQFF.

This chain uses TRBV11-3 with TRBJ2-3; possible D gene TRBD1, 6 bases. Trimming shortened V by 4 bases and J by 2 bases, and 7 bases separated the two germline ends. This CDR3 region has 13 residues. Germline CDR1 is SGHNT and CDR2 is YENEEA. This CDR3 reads CASSYRATDTQYF. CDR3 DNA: TGTGCCAGCAGCTACAGGGCCACAGATACGCAGTATTTT.

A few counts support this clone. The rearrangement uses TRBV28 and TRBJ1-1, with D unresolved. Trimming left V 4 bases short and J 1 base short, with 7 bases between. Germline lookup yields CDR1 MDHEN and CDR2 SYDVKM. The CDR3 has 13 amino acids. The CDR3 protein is CASSSNRNTEAFF. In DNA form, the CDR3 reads TGTGCCAGCAGTTCAAACAGGAACACTGAAGCTTTCTTT.

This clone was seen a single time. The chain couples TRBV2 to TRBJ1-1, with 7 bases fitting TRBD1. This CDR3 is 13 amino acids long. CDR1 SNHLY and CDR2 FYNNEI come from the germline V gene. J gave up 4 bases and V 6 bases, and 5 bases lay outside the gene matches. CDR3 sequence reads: CASRAGGSTEAFF. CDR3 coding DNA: TGTGCCAGCAGGGCAGGGGGGAGCACTGAAGCTTTCTTT.

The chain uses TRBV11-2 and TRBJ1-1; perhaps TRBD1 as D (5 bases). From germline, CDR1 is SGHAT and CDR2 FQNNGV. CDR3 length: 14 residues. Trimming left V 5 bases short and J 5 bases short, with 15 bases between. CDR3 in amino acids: CASSGQGLRTEAFF. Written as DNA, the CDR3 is TGTGCCAGCAGCGGCCAGGGTCTAAGGACTGAAGCTTTCTTT.